The sequence of this T cell receptor beta chain was determined in a study of coeliac disease. Study-level results: Intraepithelial and lamina propria fractions were not highly pure. Lower clonality than controls marked TRB and TRG repertoires from active celiac intraepithelial and lamina propria samples. Largely private TRB repertoires meant most sequences were sample-unique.

Each fraction contributed one roughly 500,000-cell aliquot for sequencing. As for this clone: What it binds is unknown.

Germline V gene lookup returns CDR1 MNHNS and CDR2 SASEGT. This CDR3 has 17 residues. V gave up 6 bases and J gave up 7 bases; unmatched junction bases: 17. Produced via immunoSEQ multiplex PCR; TCRdb's table is partial and in-frame only. Found here are over 650 clones, over 60% of them singletons; the top ten hold around an eighth. This receptor was obtained from a woman aged 25 to 39 with active celiac disease. What was sequenced was intraepithelial lymphocytes from the gut. The chain is built from TRBV6-1 and TRBJ2-7; 11 bases agree with TRBD2. CDR3 bases: TGTGCCAGCAGCGAATTAACGGCCGTGGCTAGCGGGGGGGAGCAGTACTTC. It encodes CASSELTAVASGGEQYF.